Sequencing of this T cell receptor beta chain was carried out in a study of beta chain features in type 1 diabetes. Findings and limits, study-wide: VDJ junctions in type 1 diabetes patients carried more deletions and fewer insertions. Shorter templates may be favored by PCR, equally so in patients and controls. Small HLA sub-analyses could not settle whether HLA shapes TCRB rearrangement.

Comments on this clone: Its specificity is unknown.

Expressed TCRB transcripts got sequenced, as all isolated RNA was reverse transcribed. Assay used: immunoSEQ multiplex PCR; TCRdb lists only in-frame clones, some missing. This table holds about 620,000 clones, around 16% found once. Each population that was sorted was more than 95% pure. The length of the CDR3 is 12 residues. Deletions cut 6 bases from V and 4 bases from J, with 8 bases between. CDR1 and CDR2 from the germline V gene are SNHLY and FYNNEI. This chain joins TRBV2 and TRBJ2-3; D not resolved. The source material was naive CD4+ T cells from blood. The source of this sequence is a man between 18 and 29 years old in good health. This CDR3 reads CASRFTPDTQYF. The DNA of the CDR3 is TGTGCCAGCAGGTTTACGCCAGATACGCAGTATTTT.